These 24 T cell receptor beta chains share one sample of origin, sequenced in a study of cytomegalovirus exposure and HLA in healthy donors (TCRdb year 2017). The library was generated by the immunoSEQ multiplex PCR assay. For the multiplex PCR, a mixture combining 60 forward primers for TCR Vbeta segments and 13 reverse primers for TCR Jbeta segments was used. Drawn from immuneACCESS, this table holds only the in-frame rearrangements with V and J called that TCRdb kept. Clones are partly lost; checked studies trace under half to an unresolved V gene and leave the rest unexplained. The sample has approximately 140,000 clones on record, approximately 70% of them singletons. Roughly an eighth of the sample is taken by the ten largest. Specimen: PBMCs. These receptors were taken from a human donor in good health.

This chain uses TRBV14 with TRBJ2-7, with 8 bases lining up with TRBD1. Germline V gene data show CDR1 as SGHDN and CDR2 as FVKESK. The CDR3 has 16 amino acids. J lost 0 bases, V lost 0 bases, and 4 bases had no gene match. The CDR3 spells CASSQELTGASYEQYF. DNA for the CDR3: TGTGCCAGCAGCCAAGAGTTGACAGGGGCCTCCTACGAGCAGTACTTC.

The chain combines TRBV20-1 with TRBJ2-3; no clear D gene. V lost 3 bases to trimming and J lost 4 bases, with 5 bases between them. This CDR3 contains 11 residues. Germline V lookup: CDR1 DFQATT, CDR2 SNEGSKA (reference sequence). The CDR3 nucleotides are TGCAGTGCTAGGTCCGCAGATACGCAGTATTTT. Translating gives CSARSADTQYF.

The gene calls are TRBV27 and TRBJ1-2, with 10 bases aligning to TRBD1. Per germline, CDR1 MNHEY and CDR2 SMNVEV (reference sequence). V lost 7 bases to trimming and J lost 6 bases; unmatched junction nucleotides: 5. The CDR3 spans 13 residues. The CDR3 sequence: CASMGTGAHGYTF. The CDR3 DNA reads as TGTGCCAGCATGGGGACAGGGGCGCATGGCTACACCTTC.

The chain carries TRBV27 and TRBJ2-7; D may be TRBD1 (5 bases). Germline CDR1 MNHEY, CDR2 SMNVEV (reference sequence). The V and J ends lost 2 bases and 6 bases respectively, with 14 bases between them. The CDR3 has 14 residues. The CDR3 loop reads CASSLSPVGAEQYF. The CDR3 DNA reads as TGTGCCAGCAGTTTAAGCCCCGTTGGGGCCGAGCAGTACTTC.

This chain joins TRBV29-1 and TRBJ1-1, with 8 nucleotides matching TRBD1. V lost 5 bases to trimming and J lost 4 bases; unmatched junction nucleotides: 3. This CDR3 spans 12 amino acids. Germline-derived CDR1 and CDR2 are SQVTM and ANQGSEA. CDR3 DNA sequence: TGCAGCGTTAGACAGGGGACCACTGAAGCTTTCTTT. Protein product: CSVRQGTTEAFF. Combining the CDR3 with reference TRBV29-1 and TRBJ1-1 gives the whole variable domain SAVISQKPSRDICQRGTSLTIQCQVDSQVTMMFWYRQQPGQSLTLIATANQGSEATYESGFVIDKFPISRPNLTFSTLTVSNMSPEDSSIYLCSVRQGTTEAFFGQGTRLTVV.

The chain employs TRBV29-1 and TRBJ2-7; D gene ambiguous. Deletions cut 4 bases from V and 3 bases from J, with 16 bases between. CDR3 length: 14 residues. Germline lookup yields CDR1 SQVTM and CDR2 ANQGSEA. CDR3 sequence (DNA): TGCAGCGTTGCACTCTCTAACTCTGACTACGAGCAGTACTTC. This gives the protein CSVALSNSDYEQYF.

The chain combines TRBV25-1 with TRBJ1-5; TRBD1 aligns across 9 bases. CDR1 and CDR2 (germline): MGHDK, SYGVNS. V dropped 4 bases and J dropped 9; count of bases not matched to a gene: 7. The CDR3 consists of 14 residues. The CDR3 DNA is TGTGCCAGCAGTGGGACAGGGGATACGTCGCCCCAGCATTTT. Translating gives CASSGTGDTSPQHF.

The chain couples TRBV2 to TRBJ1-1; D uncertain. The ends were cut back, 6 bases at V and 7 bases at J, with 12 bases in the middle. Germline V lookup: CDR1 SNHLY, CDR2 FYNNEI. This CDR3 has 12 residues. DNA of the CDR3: TGTGCCAGCAGAAAGGGCGGGAATGAAGCTTTCTTT. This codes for CASRKGGNEAFF.

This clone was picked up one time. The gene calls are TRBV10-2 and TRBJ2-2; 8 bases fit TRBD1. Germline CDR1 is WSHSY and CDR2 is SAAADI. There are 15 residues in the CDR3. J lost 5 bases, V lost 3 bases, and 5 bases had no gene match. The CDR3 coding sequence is TGCGCCAGCAGTGAACAGGGGGTGGGGACCGGGGAGCTGTTTTTT. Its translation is CASSEQGVGTGELFF.

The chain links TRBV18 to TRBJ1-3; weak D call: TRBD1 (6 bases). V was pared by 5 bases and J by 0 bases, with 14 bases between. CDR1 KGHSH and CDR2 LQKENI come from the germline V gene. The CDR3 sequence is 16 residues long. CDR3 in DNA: TGTGCCAGCTCAGTATATACGGACAGCTCTGGAAACACCATATATTTT. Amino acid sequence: CASSVYTDSSGNTIYF.

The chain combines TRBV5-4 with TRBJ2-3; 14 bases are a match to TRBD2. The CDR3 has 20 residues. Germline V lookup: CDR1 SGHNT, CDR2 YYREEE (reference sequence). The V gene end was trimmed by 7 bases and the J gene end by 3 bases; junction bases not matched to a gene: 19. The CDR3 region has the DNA TGTGCCAGCCCCTCCCATCCGGGACTAGCGGGGGAAGGTGGGACAGATACGCAGTATTTT. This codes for CASPSHPGLAGEGGTDTQYF.

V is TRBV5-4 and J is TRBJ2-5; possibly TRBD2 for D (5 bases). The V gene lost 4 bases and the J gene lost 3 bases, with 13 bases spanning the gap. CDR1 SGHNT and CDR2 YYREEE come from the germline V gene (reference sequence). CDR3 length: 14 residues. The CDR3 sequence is CASSPTNGEETQYF. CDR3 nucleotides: TGTGCCAGCAGCCCCACCAACGGGGAAGAGACCCAGTACTTC.

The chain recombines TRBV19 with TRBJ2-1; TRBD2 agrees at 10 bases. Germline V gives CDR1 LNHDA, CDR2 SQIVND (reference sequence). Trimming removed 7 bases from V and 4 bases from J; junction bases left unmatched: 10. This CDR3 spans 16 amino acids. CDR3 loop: CASNPRTSGVYNEQFF. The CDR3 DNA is TGTGCCAGTAACCCTCGAACTAGCGGGGTTTACAATGAGCAGTTCTTC.

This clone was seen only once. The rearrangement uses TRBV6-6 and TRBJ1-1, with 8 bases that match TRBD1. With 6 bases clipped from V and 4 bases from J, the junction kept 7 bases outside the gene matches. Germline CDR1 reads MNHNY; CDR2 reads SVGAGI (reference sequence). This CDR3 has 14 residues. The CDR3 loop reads CASRKQGEGTEAFF. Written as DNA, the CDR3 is TGTGCCAGCAGAAAACAGGGGGAGGGCACTGAAGCTTTCTTT.

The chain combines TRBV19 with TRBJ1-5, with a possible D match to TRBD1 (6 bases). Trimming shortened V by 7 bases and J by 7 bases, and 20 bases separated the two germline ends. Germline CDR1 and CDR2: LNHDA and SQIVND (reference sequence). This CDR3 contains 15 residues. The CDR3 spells CASTRDTASGQPQHF. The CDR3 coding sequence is TGTGCCAGTACCAGGGACACCGCCTCGGGGCAGCCCCAGCATTTT.

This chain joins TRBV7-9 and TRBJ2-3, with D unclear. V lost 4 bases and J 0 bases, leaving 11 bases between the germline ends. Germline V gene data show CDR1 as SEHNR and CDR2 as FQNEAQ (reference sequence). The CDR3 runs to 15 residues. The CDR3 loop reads CASSSKTSSTDTQYF. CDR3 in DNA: TGTGCCAGCAGCTCCAAGACATCTAGCACAGATACGCAGTATTTT.

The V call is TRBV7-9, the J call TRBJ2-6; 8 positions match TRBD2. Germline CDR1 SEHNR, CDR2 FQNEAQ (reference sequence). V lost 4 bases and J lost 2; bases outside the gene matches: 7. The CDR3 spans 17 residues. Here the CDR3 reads CASSYGTSPTGANVLTF. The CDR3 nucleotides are TGTGCCAGCAGCTACGGGACTAGTCCCACTGGGGCCAACGTCCTGACTTTC.

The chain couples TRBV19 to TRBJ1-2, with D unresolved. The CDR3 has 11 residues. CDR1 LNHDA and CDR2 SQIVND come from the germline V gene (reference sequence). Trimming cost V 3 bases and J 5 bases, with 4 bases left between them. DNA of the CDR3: TGTGCCAGTAGTATGACTTATGGCTACACCTTC. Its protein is CASSMTYGYTF. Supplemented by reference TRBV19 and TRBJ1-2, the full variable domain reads DGGITQSPKYLFRKEGQNVTLSCEQNLNHDAMYWYRQDPGQGLRLIYYSQIVNDFQKGDIAEGYSVSREKKESFPLTVTSAQKNPTAFYLCASSMTYGYTFGSGTRLTVV.

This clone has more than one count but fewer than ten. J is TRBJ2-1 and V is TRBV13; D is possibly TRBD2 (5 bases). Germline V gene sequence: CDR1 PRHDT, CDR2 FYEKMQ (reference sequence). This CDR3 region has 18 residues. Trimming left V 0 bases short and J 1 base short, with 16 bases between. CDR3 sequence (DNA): TGTGCCAGCAGCTTAGGCTCTTTCGTAGGACTTTCCTACAATGAGCAGTTCTTC. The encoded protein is CASSLGSFVGLSYNEQFF.

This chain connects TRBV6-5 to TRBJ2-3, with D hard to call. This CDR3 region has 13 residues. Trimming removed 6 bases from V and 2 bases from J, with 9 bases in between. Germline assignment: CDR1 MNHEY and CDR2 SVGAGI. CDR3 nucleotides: TGTGCCAGCAGCCGTCGAGCCACAGATACGCAGTATTTT. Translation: CASSRRATDTQYF.

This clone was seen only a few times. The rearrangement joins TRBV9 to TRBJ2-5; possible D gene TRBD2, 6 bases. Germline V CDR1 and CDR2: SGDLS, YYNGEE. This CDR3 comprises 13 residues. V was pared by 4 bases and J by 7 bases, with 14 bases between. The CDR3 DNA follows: TGTGCCAGCAGCACCCGGGACTCCTGGACCCAGTACTTC. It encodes CASSTRDSWTQYF.

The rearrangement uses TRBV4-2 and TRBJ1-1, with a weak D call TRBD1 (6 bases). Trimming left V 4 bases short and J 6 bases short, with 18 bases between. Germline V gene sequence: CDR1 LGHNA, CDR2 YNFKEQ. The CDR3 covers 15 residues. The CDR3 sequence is CASSPSQGGRAEAFF. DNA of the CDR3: TGTGCCAGCAGCCCGTCACAGGGAGGGAGGGCTGAAGCTTTCTTT.

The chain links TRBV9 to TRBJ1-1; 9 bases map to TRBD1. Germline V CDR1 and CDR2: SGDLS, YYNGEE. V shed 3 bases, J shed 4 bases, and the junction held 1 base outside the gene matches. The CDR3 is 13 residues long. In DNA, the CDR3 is TGTGCCAGCAGCGCGACAGGGGGCACTGAAGCTTTCTTT. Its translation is CASSATGGTEAFF.

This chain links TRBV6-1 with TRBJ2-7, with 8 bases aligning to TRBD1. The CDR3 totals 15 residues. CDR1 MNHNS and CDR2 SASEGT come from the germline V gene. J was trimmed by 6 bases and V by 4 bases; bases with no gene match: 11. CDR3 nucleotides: TGTGCCAGCAGTGGCCCCGCGATAGACAGGGGCGAGCAGTACTTC. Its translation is CASSGPAIDRGEQYF.